The next 19 T cell receptor beta chains were all read from a single sample in a study of cytomegalovirus exposure and HLA in healthy donors. PCR used 60 Vbeta primers and 13 Jbeta primers. TCRdb keeps only in-frame clones here, not all; method: immunoSEQ multiplex PCR. In the table there are 100,000 to 120,000 clones, more than 70% of which are singletons. The sample consisted of PBMCs. Receptors originate from a woman aged 55 to 70 in good health and CMV-seropositive.

The V gene is TRBV4-2, the J gene TRBJ2-3; TRBD2 might be the D (7 bases). Germline lookup yields CDR1 LGHNA and CDR2 YNFKEQ. V was pared by 6 bases and J by 2 bases, with 21 bases between. The length of the CDR3 is 17 residues. The CDR3 bases are TGTGCCAGCAGGAGAGAAAGGGCCGGGGGGCCCACAGATACGCAGTATTTT. Its translation: CASRRERAGGPTDTQYF.

V is TRBV29-1 and J is TRBJ2-1, with D possibly TRBD1 on 5 matching bases. The ends were cut back, 6 bases at V and 4 bases at J, with 13 bases in the middle. Germline V gene data show CDR1 as SQVTM and CDR2 as ANQGSEA. The CDR3 runs to 13 residues. The CDR3 nucleotides read TGCAGCGTGGACGCAACAGGTTACAATGAGCAGTTCTTC. Translated: CSVDATGYNEQFF.

CDR3 nucleotides: TGTGCCAGCAGTGAATATGGGCCGAACACCGGGGAGCTGTTTTTT. Translated, it gives CASSEYGPNTGELFF. The V gene is TRBV6-1, the J gene TRBJ2-2; D is ambiguous. Per the germline V gene, CDR1 is MNHNS and CDR2 is SASEGT. V was pared by 2 bases and J by 0 bases, with 7 bases between. The CDR3 has 15 amino acids.

The chain links TRBV5-1 to TRBJ2-2; D not resolved. The V and J ends lost 1 base and 5 bases respectively, with 6 bases between them. Per germline, CDR1 SGHRS and CDR2 YFSETQ. CDR3 length equals 13 residues. The CDR3 DNA sequence: TGCGCCAGCAGCTTGTTAGAAACCGGGGAGCTGTTTTTT. Encoded protein: CASSLLETGELFF.

V is TRBV4-2 and J is TRBJ2-6, with D perhaps TRBD1 (6 bases). CDR3 size: 19 residues. The germline V and J ends were trimmed by 0 bases and 0 bases, with 15 bases remaining between them. The germline CDR1 and CDR2 sequences are LGHNA and YNFKEQ. CDR3 nucleotides: TGTGCCAGCAGCCAAGAAGGTCCACAGGGAACCTCTGGGGCCAACGTCCTGACTTTC. Amino acids: CASSQEGPQGTSGANVLTF.

The V gene is TRBV6-4, the J gene TRBJ1-1; 9 nucleotides agree with TRBD1. After removal of 5 bases from V and 8 bases from J, the junction contained 21 bases not matched to a gene. This CDR3 spans 18 amino acids. The germline V gene has CDR1 MRHNA and CDR2 SNTAGT. DNA for the CDR3: TGTGCCAGCAGTCCCTCGAACCCGGGACAGGGTATTTTACCCGAAGCTTTCTTT. Its translation is CASSPSNPGQGILPEAFF.

The chain links TRBV18 to TRBJ1-5, with 9 bases that match TRBD1. Trimming took 3 bases from V and 6 from J; bases not matched to a gene: 6. The CDR3 spans 15 residues. Germline values: CDR1 KGHSH, CDR2 LQKENI. CDR3 nucleotides: TGTGCCAGCTCACCCACGACAGGGGGACGTCAGCCCCAGCATTTT. Translating gives CASSPTTGGRQPQHF. Full variable domain (rest looked up from reference TRBV18 and TRBJ1-5): NAGVMQNPRHLVRRRGQEARLRCSPMKGHSHVYWYRQLPEEGLKFMVYLQKENIIDESGMPKERFSAEFPKEGPSILRIQQVVRGDSAAYFCASSPTTGGRQPQHFGDGTRLSIL.

The V call is TRBV5-4, the J call TRBJ2-7, with 8 bases identical to TRBD1. This CDR3 comprises 16 residues. The junction had 7 bases not matched to a gene; V was cut back by 2 bases and J by 0 bases. From germline, CDR1 is SGHNT and CDR2 YYREEE (reference sequence). CDR3: CASSFGQGYSSYEQYF. CDR3 nucleotides: TGTGCCAGCAGCTTCGGACAGGGCTATAGCTCCTACGAGCAGTACTTC.

DNA of the CDR3: TGTGCCAGCAGTCCCTCGGGGGTGAACACTGAAGCTTTCTTT. Translating it yields CASSPSGVNTEAFF. The genes are TRBV27 and TRBJ1-1; the D gene is possibly TRBD1 (5 bases). Germline CDR1 reads MNHEY; CDR2 reads SMNVEV (reference sequence). There are 14 residues in the CDR3. V lost 5 bases, J lost 0 bases, and 10 bases lay in between.

This chain uses TRBV28 with TRBJ1-1, with TRBD1 matching 7 bases. The V gene end was trimmed by 2 bases and the J gene end by 6 bases; junction bases not matched to a gene: 6. The CDR3 covers 14 residues. Per germline, CDR1 MDHEN and CDR2 SYDVKM. The CDR3 nucleotides read TGTGCCAGCAGTTTAGACAGGGAAATCGCTGAAGCTTTCTTT. Its protein is CASSLDREIAEAFF. Drawing the rest from reference TRBV28 and TRBJ1-1, the complete variable domain is DVKVTQSSRYLVKRTGEKVFLECVQDMDHENMFWYRQDPGLGLRLIYFSYDVKMKEKGDIPEGYSVSREKKERFSLILESASTNQTSMYLCASSLDREIAEAFFGQGTRLTVV.

This clone was observed a single time. This rearrangement joins TRBV28 to TRBJ2-1, with 10 bases fitting TRBD2. CDR1 is MDHEN and CDR2 is SYDVKM in the germline V gene. This CDR3 has 16 residues. The J segment lost 9 bases and the V segment lost 3 bases, leaving 11 bases of the junction unmatched. CDR3 loop: CASSFYEVAGGREQFF. Here the CDR3 DNA reads TGTGCCAGCAGTTTTTATGAGGTAGCGGGAGGACGTGAGCAGTTCTTC.

This rearrangement joins TRBV6-5 to TRBJ2-1; tentative D call: TRBD2 (7 bases). Germline CDR1 MNHEY, CDR2 SVGAGI. The CDR3 consists of 14 residues. V was pared by 7 bases and J by 7 bases, with 17 bases between. In DNA form, the CDR3 reads TGTGCCAGCAAGGGGGGGTTAGGCGCGAATGAGCAGTTCTTC. It yields the protein CASKGGLGANEQFF.

This clone was seen a handful of times. V is TRBV19 and J is TRBJ1-2; 7 bases agree with TRBD1. Losses at the gene ends were 1 base for V and 8 bases for J; bases not matched to a gene: 13. CDR3 length equals 16 residues. Germline CDR1 reads LNHDA; CDR2 reads SQIVND (reference sequence). DNA of the CDR3: TGTGCCAGTAGTATAGTGCAAGGCAGGGGGAAAGTCGGCTACACCTTC. This codes for CASSIVQGRGKVGYTF.

The rearrangement uses TRBV7-3 and TRBJ2-3, with D possibly being TRBD2 (6 bases). Germline lookup yields CDR1 SGHTA and CDR2 FQGTGA. V was cut by 1 base and J by 7 bases, with 15 bases left in between. The CDR3 sequence is 15 residues long. The CDR3 DNA reads as TGTGCCAGCAGCTTAATTCCGGGAGTGGTGAATACGCAGTATTTT. It yields the protein CASSLIPGVVNTQYF.

This chain connects TRBV27 to TRBJ2-2, with TRBD1 matching 11 bases. The germline V gene encodes CDR1 MNHEY and CDR2 SMNVEV (reference sequence). This CDR3 comprises 15 residues. Trimming took 2 bases from V and 8 from J; bases not matched to a gene: 4. The CDR3: CASSLQDRGLGELFF. In DNA form, the CDR3 reads TGTGCCAGCAGTTTACAGGACAGGGGGCTAGGGGAGCTGTTTTTT.

The rearrangement uses TRBV5-4 and TRBJ2-7; 9 nucleotides line up with TRBD1. V dropped 3 bases and J dropped 3; count of bases not matched to a gene: 7. CDR1 is SGHNT, CDR2 YYREEE, per germline (reference sequence). CDR3 length: 15 residues. The CDR3 sequence is CASSSSTGGYYEQYF. The CDR3 DNA follows: TGTGCCAGCAGCTCTTCTACAGGGGGCTACTACGAGCAGTACTTC.

This chain joins TRBV19 and TRBJ2-1, with 8 bases lining up with TRBD2. The V gene's germline CDR1 is LNHDA and CDR2 SQIVND (reference sequence). The CDR3 sequence is 16 residues long. Germline trimming cut 5 bases from V and 0 bases from J; bases unmatched to any gene: 6. The CDR3 protein is CASSLYSGSSYNEQFF. The CDR3 DNA follows: TGTGCCAGTAGTCTTTACAGCGGGAGCTCCTACAATGAGCAGTTCTTC.

This sequence joins TRBV7-9 and TRBJ2-3; no clear D gene. Looked up from germline, CDR1 is SEHNR and CDR2 is FQNEAQ (reference sequence). Trimming took off 5 bases at V and 7 bases at J, with 7 bases between the two ends. The CDR3 contains 11 residues. CDR3 residues: CASSPSYTQYF. CDR3 nucleotide sequence: TGTGCCAGCAGCCCCTCCTATACGCAGTATTTT.

The J gene is TRBJ2-7, the V gene TRBV9; 7 bases fit TRBD2. Per germline, CDR1 SGDLS and CDR2 YYNGEE. J was trimmed by 4 bases and V by 7 bases; bases with no gene match: 5. The CDR3 contains 12 residues. The CDR3 spells CASSRAGYEQYF. The CDR3 DNA sequence: TGTGCCAGCTCCCGAGCGGGGTACGAGCAGTACTTC.